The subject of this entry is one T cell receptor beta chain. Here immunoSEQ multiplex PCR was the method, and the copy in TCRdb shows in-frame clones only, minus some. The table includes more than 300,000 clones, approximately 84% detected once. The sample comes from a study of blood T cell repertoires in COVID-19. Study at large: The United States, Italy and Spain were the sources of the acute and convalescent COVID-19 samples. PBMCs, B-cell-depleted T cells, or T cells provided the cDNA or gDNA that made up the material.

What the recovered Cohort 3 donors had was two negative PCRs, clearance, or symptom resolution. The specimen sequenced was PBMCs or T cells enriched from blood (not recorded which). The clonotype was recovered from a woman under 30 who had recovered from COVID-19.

The CDR3 nucleotides read TGTGCCAGCAGTCCTCGACAGAGGAGCACTGAAGCTTTCTTT. It translates to CASSPRQRSTEAFF. This sequence joins TRBV7-8 and TRBJ1-1; D is possibly TRBD1 (5 bases). Germline values: CDR1 SGHVS, CDR2 FQNEAQ. This CDR3 contains 14 residues. Trimming shortened V by 6 bases and J by 4 bases, and 15 bases separated the two germline ends. Variable domain in full (rest from reference TRBV7-8 and TRBJ1-1): GAGVSQSPRYKVAKRGQDVALRCDPISGHVSLFWYQQALGQGPEFLTYFQNEAQLDKSGLPSDRFFAERPEGSVSTLKIQRTQQEDSAVYLCASSPRQRSTEAFFGQGTRLTVV.